This T cell receptor beta chain is from a study of Ad26.COV2.S vaccination and SARS-CoV-2 variants. Study context: The donor was enrolled in the Ad26.COV2.S arm of the COV1001 trial.

The assay was immunoSEQ multiplex PCR, and TCRdb's table has in-frame clones only and misses some. The sample contains around 340,000 clones, around 89% of which appear only once. Treatment reported: 15 to 20 received Ad26.COV2.S at low or high dose, single or two shots; about five received placebo; per-sample allocation not given. Sampling occurred on day 63 after the first vaccine or placebo injection. Germline CDR1 MDHEN, CDR2 SYDVKM. V gave up 6 bases and J gave up 3 bases; unmatched junction bases: 6. CDR3 length: 14 amino acids. V gene TRBV28 combines with J gene TRBJ2-7, with 9 bases identical to TRBD2. The material was peripheral blood, obtained in a trial of Ad26.COV2.S vaccine versus placebo. The sequence came from a person between 18 and 65 years old who received the Ad26.COV2.S COVID-19 vaccine or a placebo. The CDR3 DNA follows: TGTGCCAGCAGCGAGACTAGCGGAATCTACGAGCAGTACTTC. Protein product: CASSETSGIYEQYF.